Included here is one T cell receptor beta chain sequence, with context. The antigen is undetermined. These data come from a study of beta chain features in type 1 diabetes. The germline V gene has CDR1 SGHAT and CDR2 FQNNGV. This CDR3 spans 16 amino acids. Trimming removed 1 base from V and 0 bases from J; junction bases left unmatched: 3. General observations from the study: TCRB CDR3 length was moderately but significantly reduced in all four CD4+ subsets of Type 1 diabetes patients. A possible short-template PCR bias applies equally to patients and controls. Researchers could not determine here whether HLA type influences TCRB rearrangement. A pattern of fewer insertions and more deletions at VDJ junctions was seen in type 1 diabetes patients.

What was sequenced were expressed TCRB transcripts, since all of the isolated RNA had been reverse transcribed. Sequencing used immunoSEQ multiplex PCR; TCRdb keeps in-frame clones, though not all of them. The data show fewer than 300,000 clones, with about a tenth seen just once and about 0.018% held by the top ten. Sampling consisted of one heparinised blood draw per donor, averaging approximately 120 mL. The receptor comes from a man aged 30 to 39 with type 1 diabetes. Sequencing used naive CD4+ T cells from blood. The chain uses TRBV11-2 and TRBJ2-3; 8 bases agree with TRBD2. CDR3 coding DNA: TGTGCCAGCAGCTTAGGGATAGCGGGGAGCACAGATACGCAGTATTTT. This codes for CASSLGIAGSTDTQYF.